These 14 T cell receptor beta chains were sequenced from one sample in a study of blood T cell repertoires in COVID-19. The method was immunoSEQ multiplex PCR; TCRdb's version includes in-frame clones alone and lacks a portion of them. Seen here are about 140,000 clones, about 75% observed once, and the top ten hold less than 3%. The sequencing sample was made of PBMCs or T cells enriched from blood (not recorded which). These TCRs come from a woman between 45 and 60 years old who had recovered from COVID-19.

The chain couples TRBV7-9 to TRBJ2-7, with D maybe TRBD1 (6 bases). V was clipped by 3 bases and J by 3 bases, with 18 bases between them. CDR1 SEHNR and CDR2 FQNEAQ come from the germline V gene (reference sequence). The CDR3 runs to 16 residues. The CDR3 reads CASSFLTAKGVYEQYF. CDR3 nucleotide sequence: TGTGCCAGCAGCTTCCTGACCGCAAAGGGGGTCTACGAGCAGTACTTC.

Here the CDR3 DNA reads TGCGCCAGCAGCCCCCAGCCCCTACTAGCGGGGAGGAAAGACAATGAGCAGTTCTTC. Translated: CASSPQPLLAGRKDNEQFF. J is TRBJ2-1 and V is TRBV4-1, with 10 positions matching TRBD2. From germline, CDR1 is MGHRA and CDR2 YSYEKL. This CDR3 contains 19 residues. J gave up 5 bases and V 4 bases, and 17 bases lay outside the gene matches.

The rearrangement uses TRBV2 and TRBJ1-6, with TRBD1 identical over 8 bases. Germline V gene lookup returns CDR1 SNHLY and CDR2 FYNNEI. The CDR3 has 15 residues. Losses at the gene ends were 5 bases for V and 7 bases for J; bases not matched to a gene: 7. The CDR3: CASSKRQGLNSPLHF. CDR3 in DNA: TGTGCCAGCAGTAAGAGACAGGGGCTAAATTCACCCCTCCACTTT.

The CDR3 nucleotides are TGTGCCAGCAGCGCCCCCGGGACAGGGGGCAGTCAGCCCCAGCATTTT. Protein: CASSAPGTGGSQPQHF. The rearrangement links TRBV7-9 to TRBJ1-5; TRBD1 matches 12 bases. This CDR3 region has 16 residues. J lost 6 bases, V lost 5 bases, and 8 bases had no gene match. Per the germline V gene, CDR1 is SEHNR and CDR2 is FQNEAQ (reference sequence). The full variable domain, its missing parts supplied by reference TRBV7-9 and TRBJ1-5, is DTGVSQNPRHKITKRGQNVTFRCDPISEHNRLYWYRQTLGQGPEFLTYFQNEAQLEKSRLLSDRFSAERPKGSFSTLEIQRTEQGDSAMYLCASSAPGTGGSQPQHFGDGTRLSIL.

The V and J genes are TRBV7-2 and TRBJ2-1, with 16 bases matching TRBD2. With 5 bases clipped from V and 8 bases from J, the junction kept 9 bases outside the gene matches. Germline CDR1 is SGHTA and CDR2 is FQGNSA. This CDR3 has 17 amino acids. The CDR3 nucleotides read TGTGCCAGCAGCCTGTACGGGACTAGCGGGGGGGCTCATGAGCAGTTCTTC. Translation gives CASSLYGTSGGAHEQFF.

V and J are TRBV19 and TRBJ1-1, with a weak D call TRBD1 (6 bases). Germline CDR1 LNHDA, CDR2 SQIVND (reference sequence). V was shortened by 4 bases and J by 0 bases, with 15 bases between the two germline ends. This CDR3 is built from 16 residues. This CDR3 is CASSTTGWGMNTEAFF. CDR3 nucleotides: TGTGCCAGTAGTACAACAGGGTGGGGAATGAACACTGAAGCTTTCTTT.

The chain recombines TRBV10-3 with TRBJ1-1, with 8 bases that match TRBD1. Germline loops: CDR1 ENHRY, CDR2 SYGVKD. J was trimmed by 4 bases and V by 3 bases; bases with no gene match: 10. CDR3 length: 16 amino acids. The CDR3 DNA reads as TGTGCCATCAGTGATCCCTATGGACAGGGTGGCACTGAAGCTTTCTTT. Its translation is CAISDPYGQGGTEAFF.

This clone was seen a handful of times. The chain links TRBV27 to TRBJ2-3; the match to TRBD2 covers 7 bases. CDR3 size: 17 residues. Germline V CDR1 and CDR2: MNHEY, SMNVEV (reference sequence). Unmatched junction bases numbered 8, after V lost 2 bases and J lost 0 bases. The DNA for the CDR3 is TGTGCCAGCAGTTTAATACGGGGAGGGAGGAGCACAGATACGCAGTATTTT. Translation: CASSLIRGGRSTDTQYF.

This chain joins TRBV27 and TRBJ1-2; D is perhaps TRBD1 (5 bases). V was clipped by 3 bases and J by 5 bases, with 10 bases between them. The CDR3 contains 13 residues. Germline loops: CDR1 MNHEY, CDR2 SMNVEV (reference sequence). Here the CDR3 reads CASSFRVGYGYTF. The CDR3, as DNA: TGTGCCAGCAGTTTCAGGGTGGGGTATGGCTACACCTTC.

This clone was counted between two and nine times. The chain links TRBV12-3 or TRBV12-4 to TRBJ1-5; D unclear. Trimming shortened V by 2 bases and J by 9 bases, and 11 bases separated the two germline ends. CDR3 length: 13 residues. The CDR3 nucleotides are TGTGCCAGCAGTTTATCGCAGACTCGGCCCCAGCATTTT. Its translation: CASSLSQTRPQHF.

The V call is TRBV7-8, the J call TRBJ1-4; D call uncertain. The CDR3 is 14 residues long. Per germline, CDR1 SGHVS and CDR2 FQNEAQ. Trimming shortened V by 3 bases and J by 10 bases, and 15 bases separated the two germline ends. This CDR3 reads CASSLVVKGGKLFF. Here the CDR3 DNA reads TGTGCCAGCAGCTTGGTCGTGAAGGGAGGAAAACTGTTTTTT.

This chain's CDR3 is CASSHRGNTEAFF. DNA of the CDR3: TGCGCCAGCAGTCACCGGGGGAACACTGAAGCTTTCTTT. The chain carries TRBV10-1 and TRBJ1-1, with D unresolved. In germline, CDR1 is WNHNN, CDR2 SYGVQD (reference sequence). V was shortened by 5 bases and J by 1 base, with 8 bases between the two germline ends. The CDR3 extends over 13 amino acids.

This clone came up many times. This rearrangement joins TRBV2 to TRBJ1-5; maybe TRBD1 (6 bases). Germline V lookup: CDR1 SNHLY, CDR2 FYNNEI. Trimming pared 2 bases from V and 5 bases from J, leaving 10 bases between. The CDR3 runs 14 residues. As DNA, the CDR3 is TGTGCCAGCAGTGAACAGGGGCGGGATCAGCCCCAGCATTTT. Amino acid sequence: CASSEQGRDQPQHF.

The genes are TRBV3-1 (or the pseudogene TRBV3-2) and TRBJ2-7, with TRBD1 matching over 10 bases. The CDR3 is 14 amino acids. Germline values: CDR1 LGHDT, CDR2 YNNKEL (reference sequence). With 3 bases clipped from V and 6 bases from J, the junction kept 5 bases outside the gene matches. The CDR3 sequence is CASSQRDRGPEQYF. The CDR3 DNA reads as TGTGCCAGCAGCCAGAGGGACAGGGGTCCCGAGCAGTACTTC.